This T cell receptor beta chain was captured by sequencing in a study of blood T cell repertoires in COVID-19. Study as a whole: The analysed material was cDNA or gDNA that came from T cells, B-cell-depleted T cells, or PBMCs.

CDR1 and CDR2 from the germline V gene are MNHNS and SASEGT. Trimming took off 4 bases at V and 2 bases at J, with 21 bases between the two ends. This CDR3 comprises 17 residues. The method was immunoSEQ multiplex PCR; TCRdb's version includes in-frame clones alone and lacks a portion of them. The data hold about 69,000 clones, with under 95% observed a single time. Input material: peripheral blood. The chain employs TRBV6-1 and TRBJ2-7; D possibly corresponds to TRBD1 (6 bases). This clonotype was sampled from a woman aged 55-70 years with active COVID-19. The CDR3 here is CASSGIQSGVPTYEQYF. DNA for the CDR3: TGTGCCAGCAGTGGAATACAATCAGGGGTTCCGACCTACGAGCAGTACTTC.